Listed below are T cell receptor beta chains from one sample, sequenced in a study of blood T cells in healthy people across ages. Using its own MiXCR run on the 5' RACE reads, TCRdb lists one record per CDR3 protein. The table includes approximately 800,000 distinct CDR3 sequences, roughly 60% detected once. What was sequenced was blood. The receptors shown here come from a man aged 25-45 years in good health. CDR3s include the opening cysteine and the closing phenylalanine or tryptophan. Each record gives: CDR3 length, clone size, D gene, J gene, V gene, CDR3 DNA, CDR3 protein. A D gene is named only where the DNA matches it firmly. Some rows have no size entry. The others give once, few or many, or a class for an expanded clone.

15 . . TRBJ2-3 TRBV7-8 TGTGCCAGCAGCTTTAACAGGGCTAGCACAGATACGCAGTATTTT CASSFNRASTDTQYF
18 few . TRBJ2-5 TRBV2 TGTGCCAGCAGAAACTTATGGACGGGACCCGGCTTCGTGGAGACCCAGTACTTC CASRNLWTGPGFVETQYF
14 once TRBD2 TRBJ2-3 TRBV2 TGTGCCAGCCAACTGAGTAGCGGGACAGATACGCAGTATTTT CASQLSSGTDTQYF
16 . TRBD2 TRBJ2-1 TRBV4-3 TGCGCCAGCAGCCCTTCCGGGGGGAGTGGGGCGAATGAGCAGTTCTTC CASSPSGGSGANEQFF
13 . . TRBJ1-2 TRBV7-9 TGTGCCAGCAGCTTAGCGGACAACTATGGCTACACCTTC CASSLADNYGYTF
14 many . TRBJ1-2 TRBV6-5 TGTGCCAGCAGTCCCTGGACCTCAGGCACTGGCTACACCTTC CASSPWTSGTGYTF
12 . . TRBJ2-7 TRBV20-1 TGCAGTGTCATCACAGGGACCTACGAGCAGTACTTC CSVITGTYEQYF
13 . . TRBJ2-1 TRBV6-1 TGTGCCAGCAGTGGCACAGGGTTCCATGAGCAGTTCTTC CASSGTGFHEQFF
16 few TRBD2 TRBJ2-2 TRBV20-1 TGCAGTGCTAGAGATCGGCTAGCGGGAGGAACCGGGGAGCTGTTTTTT CSARDRLAGGTGELFF
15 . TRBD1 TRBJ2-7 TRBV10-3 TGTGCCATCAGGACAAGCCGGGACAGGGGTGACGAGCAGTACTTC CAIRTSRDRGDEQYF
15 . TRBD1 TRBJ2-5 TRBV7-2 TGTGCCAGCAGCTCCAAAGGACAGGCACAAGAGACCCAGTACTTC CASSSKGQAQETQYF
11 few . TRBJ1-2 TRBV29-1 TGCAGCGTTGGTGGGGATTTTGGCTACACCTTC CSVGGDFGYTF
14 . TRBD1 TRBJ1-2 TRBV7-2 TGTGCCAGCAGCCCCCAGGACAGGACGAATGGCTACACCTTC CASSPQDRTNGYTF
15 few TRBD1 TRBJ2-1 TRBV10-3 TGTGCCATCAGTGACCGGGACAGAATTAACAATGAGCAGTTCTTC CAISDRDRINNEQFF